The T cell receptor beta chain described here comes from a study of CD8+ T cells in alopecia areata. In the study overall: A 6-month off-drug phase came after tofacitinib, which had lasted 6 to 18 months. Whole-study results and caveats: Clonality exceeded that of normal scalp in lesional scalp, most notably in alopecia totalis/universalis. When scalp samples are sequenced, resident alphabeta T cells of normal skin are also captured.

This clone was counted a few times. Its antigen is as yet unknown. cDNA prepared by RNA extraction and subsequent reverse transcription served as the template for sequencing. The table came from immunoSEQ multiplex PCR; TCRdb's copy has only in-frame clones and leaves some out. The sample carries 140,000 or so clones, approximately 49% recorded once. Per the germline V gene, CDR1 is SEHNR and CDR2 is FQNEAQ (reference sequence). This CDR3 region has 14 residues. With 3 bases removed from V and 0 bases from J, the gap between germline ends came to 8 bases. From alopecia areata patients, lesional scalp punch biopsies and peripheral blood were collected.

The chain recombines TRBV7-9 with TRBJ1-1; unclear D gene. The source of this sequence is a human donor with alopecia areata. The sample in question was CD4+ T cells sorted from blood, obtained at week 0. This chain's CDR3 is CASSFSALNTEAFF. CDR3 in DNA: TGTGCCAGCAGCTTTAGCGCATTGAACACTGAAGCTTTCTTT.